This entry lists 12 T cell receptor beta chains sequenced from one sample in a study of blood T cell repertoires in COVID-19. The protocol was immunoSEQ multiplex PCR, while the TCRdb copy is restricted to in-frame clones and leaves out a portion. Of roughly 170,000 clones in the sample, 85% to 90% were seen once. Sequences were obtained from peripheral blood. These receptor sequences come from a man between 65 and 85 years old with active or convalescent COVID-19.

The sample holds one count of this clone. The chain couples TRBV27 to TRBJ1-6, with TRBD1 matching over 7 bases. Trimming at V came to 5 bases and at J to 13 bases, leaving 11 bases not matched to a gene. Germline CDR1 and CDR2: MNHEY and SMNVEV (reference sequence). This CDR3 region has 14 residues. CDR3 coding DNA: TGTGCCAGCAGTCCCGGGACAGCCGGAGGGCCCCTCCACTTT. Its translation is CASSPGTAGGPLHF.

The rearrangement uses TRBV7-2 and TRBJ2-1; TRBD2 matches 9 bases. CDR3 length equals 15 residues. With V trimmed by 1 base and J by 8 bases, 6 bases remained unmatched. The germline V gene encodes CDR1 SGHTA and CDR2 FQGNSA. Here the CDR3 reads CASSLGIAGAYEQFF. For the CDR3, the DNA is TGTGCCAGCAGCTTAGGGATAGCGGGAGCCTATGAGCAGTTCTTC.

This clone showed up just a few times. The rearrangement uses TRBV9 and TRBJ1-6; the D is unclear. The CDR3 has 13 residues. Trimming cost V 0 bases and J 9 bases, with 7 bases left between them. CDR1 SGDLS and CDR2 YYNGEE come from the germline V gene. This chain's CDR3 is CASSVEEASPLHF. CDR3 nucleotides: TGTGCCAGCAGCGTAGAGGAGGCTTCACCCCTCCACTTT.

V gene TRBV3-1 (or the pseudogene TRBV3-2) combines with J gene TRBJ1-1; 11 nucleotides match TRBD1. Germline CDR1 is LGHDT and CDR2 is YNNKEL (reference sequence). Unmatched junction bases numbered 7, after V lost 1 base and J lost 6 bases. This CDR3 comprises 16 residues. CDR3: CASSQGTGGLSSEAFF. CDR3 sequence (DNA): TGTGCCAGCAGCCAAGGGACAGGGGGCTTGTCGTCTGAAGCTTTCTTT.

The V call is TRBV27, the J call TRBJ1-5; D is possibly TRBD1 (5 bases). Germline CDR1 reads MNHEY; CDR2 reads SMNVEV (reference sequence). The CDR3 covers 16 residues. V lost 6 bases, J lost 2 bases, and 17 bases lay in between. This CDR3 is CASSPPGRVGNQPQHF. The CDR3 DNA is TGTGCCAGCAGCCCGCCGGGCAGGGTGGGCAATCAGCCCCAGCATTTT.

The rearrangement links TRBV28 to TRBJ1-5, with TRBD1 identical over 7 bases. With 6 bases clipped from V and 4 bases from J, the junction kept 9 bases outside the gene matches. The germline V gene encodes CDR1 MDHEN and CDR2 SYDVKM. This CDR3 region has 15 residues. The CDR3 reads CASRSGTAPNQPQHF. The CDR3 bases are TGTGCCAGCAGGTCCGGGACAGCCCCGAATCAGCCCCAGCATTTT.

CDR3: CATKRGGRSLNEQFF. Here the CDR3 DNA reads TGTGCCACCAAGCGGGGGGGGAGGTCTCTGAATGAGCAGTTCTTC. This chain links TRBV19 with TRBJ2-1; 10 positions agree with TRBD2. Germline V gene sequence: CDR1 LNHDA, CDR2 SQIVND (reference sequence). With 10 bases clipped from V and 7 bases from J, the junction kept 13 bases outside the gene matches. There are 15 residues in the CDR3.

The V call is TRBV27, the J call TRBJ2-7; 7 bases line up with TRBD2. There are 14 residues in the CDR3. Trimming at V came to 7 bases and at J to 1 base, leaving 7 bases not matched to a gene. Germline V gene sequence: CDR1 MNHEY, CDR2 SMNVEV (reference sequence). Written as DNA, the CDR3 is TGTGCCAGCACCAAGAGCGGGACTTCCTACGAGCAGTACTTC. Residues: CASTKSGTSYEQYF.

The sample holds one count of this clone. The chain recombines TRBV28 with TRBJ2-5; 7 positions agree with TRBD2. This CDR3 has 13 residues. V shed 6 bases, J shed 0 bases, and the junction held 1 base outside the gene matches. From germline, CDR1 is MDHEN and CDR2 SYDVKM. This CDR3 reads CASRGLDQETQYF. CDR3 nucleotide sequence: TGTGCCAGCAGAGGACTAGACCAAGAGACCCAGTACTTC.

Here the CDR3 reads CASSSPIQGGNYGYTF. Here the CDR3 DNA reads TGTGCCAGCAGTTCTCCGATACAGGGGGGTAACTATGGCTACACCTTC. The rearrangement joins TRBV6-6 to TRBJ1-2; 8 bases are a match to TRBD1. Germline trimming cut 4 bases from V and 1 base from J; bases unmatched to any gene: 8. Per germline, CDR1 MNHNY and CDR2 SVGAGI (reference sequence). CDR3 length equals 16 residues.

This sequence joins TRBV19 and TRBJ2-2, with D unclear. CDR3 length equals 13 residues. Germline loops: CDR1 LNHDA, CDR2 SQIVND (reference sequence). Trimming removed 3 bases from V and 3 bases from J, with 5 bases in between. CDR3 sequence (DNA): TGTGCCAGTAGTATGGGCTACACCGGGGAGCTGTTTTTT. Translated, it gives CASSMGYTGELFF.

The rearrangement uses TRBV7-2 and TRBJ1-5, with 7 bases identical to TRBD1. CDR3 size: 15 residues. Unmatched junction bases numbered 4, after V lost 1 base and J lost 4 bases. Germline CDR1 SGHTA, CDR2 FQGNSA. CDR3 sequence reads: CASSLGQGVNQPQHF. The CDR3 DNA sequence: TGTGCCAGCAGCTTAGGACAGGGAGTGAATCAGCCCCAGCATTTT. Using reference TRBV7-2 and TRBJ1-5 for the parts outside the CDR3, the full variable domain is GAGVSQSPSNKVTEKGKDVELRCDPISGHTALYWYRQSLGQGLEFLIYFQGNSAPDKSGLPSDRFSAERTGGSVSTLTIQRTQQEDSAVYLCASSLGQGVNQPQHFGDGTRLSIL.